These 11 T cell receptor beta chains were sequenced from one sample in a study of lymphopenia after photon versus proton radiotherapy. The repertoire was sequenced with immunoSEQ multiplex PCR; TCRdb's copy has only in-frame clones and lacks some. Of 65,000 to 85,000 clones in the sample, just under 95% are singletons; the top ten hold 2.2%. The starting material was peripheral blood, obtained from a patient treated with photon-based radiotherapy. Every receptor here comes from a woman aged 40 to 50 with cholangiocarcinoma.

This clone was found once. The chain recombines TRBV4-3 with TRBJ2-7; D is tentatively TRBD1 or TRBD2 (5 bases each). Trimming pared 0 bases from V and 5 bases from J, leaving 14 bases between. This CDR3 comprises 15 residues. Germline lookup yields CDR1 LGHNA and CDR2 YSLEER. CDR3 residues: CASSQDWGSSDEQYF. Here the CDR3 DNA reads TGCGCCAGCAGCCAAGATTGGGGGAGTAGCGACGAGCAGTACTTC.

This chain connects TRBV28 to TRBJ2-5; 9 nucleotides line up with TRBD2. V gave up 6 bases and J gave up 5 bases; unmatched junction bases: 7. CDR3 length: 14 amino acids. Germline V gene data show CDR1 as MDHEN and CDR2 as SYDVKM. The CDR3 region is CASSRAGGPETQYF. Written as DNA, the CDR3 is TGTGCCAGCAGCCGAGCGGGAGGCCCGGAGACCCAGTACTTC. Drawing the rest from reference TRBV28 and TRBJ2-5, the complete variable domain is DVKVTQSSRYLVKRTGEKVFLECVQDMDHENMFWYRQDPGLGLRLIYFSYDVKMKEKGDIPEGYSVSREKKERFSLILESASTNQTSMYLCASSRAGGPETQYFGPGTRLLVL.

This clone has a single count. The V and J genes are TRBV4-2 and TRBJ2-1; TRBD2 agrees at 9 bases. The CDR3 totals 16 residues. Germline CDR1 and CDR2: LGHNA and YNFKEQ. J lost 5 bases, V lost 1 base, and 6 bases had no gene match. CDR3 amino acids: CASSQGREGIHNEQFF. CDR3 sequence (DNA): TGTGCCAGCAGCCAAGGGCGGGAGGGAATACACAATGAGCAGTTCTTC.

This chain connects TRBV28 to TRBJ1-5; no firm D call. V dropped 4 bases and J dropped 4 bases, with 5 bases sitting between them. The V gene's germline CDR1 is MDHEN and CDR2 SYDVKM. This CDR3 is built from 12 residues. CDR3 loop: CASSYGNQPQHF. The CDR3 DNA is TGTGCCAGCAGTTACGGAAATCAGCCCCAGCATTTT.

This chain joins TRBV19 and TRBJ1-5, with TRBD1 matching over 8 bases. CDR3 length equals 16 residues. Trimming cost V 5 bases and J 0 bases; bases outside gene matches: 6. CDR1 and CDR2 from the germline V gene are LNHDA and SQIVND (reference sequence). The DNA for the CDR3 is TGTGCCAGTAGTGACAGGGGCCCGAATAGCAATCAGCCCCAGCATTTT. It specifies CASSDRGPNSNQPQHF.

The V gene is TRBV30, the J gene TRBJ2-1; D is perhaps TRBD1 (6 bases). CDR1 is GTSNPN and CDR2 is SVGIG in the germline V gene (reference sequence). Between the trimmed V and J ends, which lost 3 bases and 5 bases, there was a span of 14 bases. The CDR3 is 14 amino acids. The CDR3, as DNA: TGTGCCTGGAGCCGAGGGGGAAGGAACAATGAGCAGTTCTTC. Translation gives CAWSRGGRNNEQFF. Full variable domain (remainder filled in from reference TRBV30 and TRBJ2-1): SQTIHQWPATLVQPVGSPLSLECTVEGTSNPNLYWYRQAAGRGLQLLFYSVGIGQISSEVPQNLSASRPQDRQFILSSKKLLLSDSGFYLCAWSRGGRNNEQFFGPGTRLTVL.

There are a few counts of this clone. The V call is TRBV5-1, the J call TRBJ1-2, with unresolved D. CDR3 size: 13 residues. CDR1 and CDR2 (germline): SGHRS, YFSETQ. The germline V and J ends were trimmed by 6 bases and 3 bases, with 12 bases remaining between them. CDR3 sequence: CASTRRGDYGYTF. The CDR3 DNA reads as TGCGCCAGCACCCGGCGGGGAGACTATGGCTACACCTTC.

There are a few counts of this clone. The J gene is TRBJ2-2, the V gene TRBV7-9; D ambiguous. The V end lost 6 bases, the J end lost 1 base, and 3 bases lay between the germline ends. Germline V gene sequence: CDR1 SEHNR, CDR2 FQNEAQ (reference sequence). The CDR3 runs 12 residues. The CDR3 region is CASRWNTGELFF. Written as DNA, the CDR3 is TGTGCCAGCAGATGGAACACCGGGGAGCTGTTTTTT.

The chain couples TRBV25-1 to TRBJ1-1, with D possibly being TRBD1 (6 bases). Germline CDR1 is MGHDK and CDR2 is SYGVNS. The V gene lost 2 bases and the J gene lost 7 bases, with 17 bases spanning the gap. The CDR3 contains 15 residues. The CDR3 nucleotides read TGTGCCAGCAGTGAAGGGGGCAGGGTGGGAGGTGAAGCTTTCTTT. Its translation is CASSEGGRVGGEAFF.

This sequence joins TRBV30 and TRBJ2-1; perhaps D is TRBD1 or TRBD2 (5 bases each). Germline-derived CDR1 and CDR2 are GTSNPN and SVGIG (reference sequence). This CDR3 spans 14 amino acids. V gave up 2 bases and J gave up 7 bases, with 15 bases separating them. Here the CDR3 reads CAWSSVSRENEQFF. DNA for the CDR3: TGTGCCTGGAGTTCTGTGTCCAGGGAGAATGAGCAGTTCTTC. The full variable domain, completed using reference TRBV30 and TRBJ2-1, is SQTIHQWPATLVQPVGSPLSLECTVEGTSNPNLYWYRQAAGRGLQLLFYSVGIGQISSEVPQNLSASRPQDRQFILSSKKLLLSDSGFYLCAWSSVSRENEQFFGPGTRLTVL.

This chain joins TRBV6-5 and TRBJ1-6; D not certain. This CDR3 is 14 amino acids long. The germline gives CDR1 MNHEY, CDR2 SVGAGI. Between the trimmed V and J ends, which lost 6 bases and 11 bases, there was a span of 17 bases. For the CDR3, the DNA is TGTGCCAGCAGACCCCCCGGTCAGGTGACACCCCTCCACTTT. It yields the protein CASRPPGQVTPLHF.